The 18 T cell receptor beta chains listed next were all sequenced from one sample in a study of shared clonotypes between healthy human individuals. Sequenced by immunoSEQ multiplex PCR; TCRdb stores in-frame clones only, minus some. The data hold about half a million clones, with around 73% observed a single time. Sequenced sample: PBMCs. These receptors were taken from a woman aged 40 to 50 in good health. Some clones in this sample may be carry-over from other donors' samples.

CDR3 DNA sequence: TGTGCCAGCAGGTTCCCTAGCGAAACCGGGGAGCTGTTTTTT. Amino acid sequence: CASRFPSETGELFF. The chain carries TRBV28 and TRBJ2-2; possible D gene TRBD2, 6 bases. This CDR3 is built from 14 residues. Between the trimmed V and J ends, which lost 6 bases and 5 bases, there was a span of 13 bases. Germline CDR1 and CDR2: MDHEN and SYDVKM.

For the CDR3, the DNA is TGTGCCAGCAGGCCGGGACTAGCGAACGTGAATGAGCAGTTCTTC. Encoded protein: CASRPGLANVNEQFF. J is TRBJ2-1 and V is TRBV7-2; TRBD2 matches 10 bases. The germline V gene has CDR1 SGHTA and CDR2 FQGNSA. V shed 6 bases, J shed 7 bases, and the junction held 9 bases outside the gene matches. CDR3 length: 15 residues.

The chain uses TRBV5-1 and TRBJ2-2; D assignment may be TRBD1 or TRBD2 (5 bases each). V lost 0 bases and J 4 bases, leaving 13 bases between the germline ends. Germline-derived CDR1 and CDR2 are SGHRS and YFSETQ. The CDR3 sequence is 16 residues long. The CDR3 is CASSLGGVERTGELFF. The CDR3 DNA reads TGCGCCAGCAGCTTGGGAGGGGTTGAGCGCACCGGGGAGCTGTTTTTT.

The rearrangement uses TRBV15 and TRBJ2-5; D remains ambiguous. V was trimmed by 2 bases and J by 5 bases, leaving 9 bases between them. Germline V CDR1 and CDR2: LNHNV, YYDKDF (reference sequence). The CDR3 has 13 amino acids. The CDR3 spells CATSRNYEETQYF. Here the CDR3 DNA reads TGTGCCACCAGCAGAAACTACGAGGAGACCCAGTACTTC.

V gene TRBV2 combines with J gene TRBJ1-6, with D maybe TRBD1 (5 bases). CDR1 SNHLY and CDR2 FYNNEI come from the germline V gene. CDR3 length: 15 amino acids. V was shortened by 0 bases and J by 9 bases, with 12 bases between the two germline ends. The CDR3 reads CASSEAETALSPLHF. CDR3 nucleotide sequence: TGTGCCAGCAGTGAAGCTGAGACAGCACTTTCACCCCTCCACTTT.

The chain joins TRBV10-3 to TRBJ1-5, with D possibly TRBD1 on 6 matching bases. The CDR3 runs to 13 residues. Trimming cost V 10 bases and J 6 bases, with 16 bases left between them. CDR1 and CDR2 from the germline V gene are ENHRY and SYGVKD. The DNA of the CDR3 is TGTGCCACCCTAGGGGGGGCGGGTCAGCCCCAGCATTTT. Amino acid sequence: CATLGGAGQPQHF.

The rearrangement links TRBV10-2 to TRBJ2-5; D gene ambiguous. This CDR3 has 12 residues. Trimming cost V 3 bases and J 3 bases, with 5 bases left between them. CDR1 and CDR2 (germline): WSHSY, SAAADI. The CDR3 DNA sequence: TGCGCCAGCAGTGACCTAAAAGAGACCCAGTACTTC. Translated: CASSDLKETQYF.

With regard to this clone: A clone one base away is much larger, so this may be a read error. This rearrangement joins TRBV29-1 to TRBJ2-5; D is perhaps TRBD1 (6 bases). V was shortened by 7 bases and J by 0 bases, with 9 bases between the two germline ends. Per germline, CDR1 SQVTM and CDR2 ANQGSEA. The CDR3 extends over 12 amino acids. CDR3 protein: CSGGTNQETQYF. CDR3 DNA: TGCAGCGGAGGGACAAACCAAGAGACCCAGTACTTC.

The chain recombines TRBV28 with TRBJ2-5, with D perhaps matching TRBD1 (7 bases). Between the trimmed V and J ends, which lost 7 bases and 5 bases, there was a span of 14 bases. The CDR3 is made up of 13 amino acids. Germline V CDR1 and CDR2: MDHEN, SYDVKM. The DNA of the CDR3 is TGTGCCAGCATCCCAGGGGGGACGGAGACCCAGTACTTC. It translates to CASIPGGTETQYF.

The chain has TRBV9 and TRBJ2-3, with TRBD2 identical over 7 bases. CDR1 SGDLS and CDR2 YYNGEE come from the germline V gene. The J segment lost 0 bases and the V segment lost 1 base, leaving 5 bases of the junction unmatched. The CDR3 has 16 amino acids. CDR3 in DNA: TGTGCCAGCAGCGTACTAGCGGACGCTAGCACAGATACGCAGTATTTT. Translation: CASSVLADASTDTQYF.

The chain uses TRBV7-9 and TRBJ1-2; 7 bases align to TRBD1. The CDR3 covers 15 residues. Germline assignment: CDR1 SEHNR and CDR2 FQNEAQ (reference sequence). With V trimmed by 5 bases and J by 2 bases, 8 bases remained unmatched. The CDR3: CASSPSGQLNYGYTF. CDR3 sequence (DNA): TGTGCCAGCAGCCCATCGGGACAGTTAAACTATGGCTACACCTTC.

The chain carries TRBV6-7 and TRBJ2-2; 7 bases map to TRBD1. TRBV6-7 is classed as an ORF, of uncertain function. There are 15 residues in the CDR3. V dropped 5 bases and J dropped 1; count of bases not matched to a gene: 4. The CDR3 DNA reads TGTGCCAGCAGTACAGGGGAGCGGAACACCGGGGAGCTGTTTTTT. As protein: CASSTGERNTGELFF.

The chain joins TRBV7-9 to TRBJ2-1; 8 bases match TRBD2. The V and J ends lost 5 bases and 8 bases, in that order; junction bases with no gene match: 5. The CDR3 loop spans 13 amino acids. The V gene's germline CDR1 is SEHNR and CDR2 FQNEAQ (reference sequence). The chain's CDR3 is CASSMTSADEQFF. DNA for the CDR3: TGTGCCAGCAGCATGACTAGCGCCGATGAGCAGTTCTTC.

The genes are TRBV18 and TRBJ1-1; no reliable D call. CDR3 length equals 13 residues. Germline CDR1 is KGHSH and CDR2 is LQKENI. Deletions cut 0 bases from V and 4 bases from J, with 6 bases between. The CDR3 region has the DNA TGTGCCAGCTCACCACCGTGGCTCACTGAAGCTTTCTTT. Protein sequence: CASSPPWLTEAFF.

This clone was observed a single time. The gene calls are TRBV30 and TRBJ1-3; D perhaps matches TRBD1 (6 bases). V lost 5 bases to trimming and J lost 4 bases, with 15 bases between them. Germline V lookup: CDR1 GTSNPN, CDR2 SVGIG (reference sequence). This CDR3 has 14 residues. CDR3 amino acids: CAWGTGSAGNTIYF. In nucleotides, the CDR3 is TGTGCCTGGGGTACAGGGTCCGCGGGAAACACCATATATTTT. Together with reference TRBV30 and TRBJ1-3, the CDR3 gives the full variable domain: SQTIHQWPATLVQPVGSPLSLECTVEGTSNPNLYWYRQAAGRGLQLLFYSVGIGQISSEVPQNLSASRPQDRQFILSSKKLLLSDSGFYLCAWGTGSAGNTIYFGEGSWLTVV.

This chain uses TRBV19 with TRBJ1-5, with 10 bases aligning to TRBD1. The V gene end was trimmed by 4 bases and the J gene end by 7 bases; junction bases not matched to a gene: 10. Per germline, CDR1 LNHDA and CDR2 SQIVND (reference sequence). CDR3 length: 16 residues. DNA for the CDR3: TGTGCCAGTAGTACCCGAATGGGGACAGGGGCCCAGCCCCAGCATTTT. Amino acids: CASSTRMGTGAQPQHF. The full variable domain, rest sourced from reference TRBV19 and TRBJ1-5, is DGGITQSPKYLFRKEGQNVTLSCEQNLNHDAMYWYRQDPGQGLRLIYYSQIVNDFQKGDIAEGYSVSREKKESFPLTVTSAQKNPTAFYLCASSTRMGTGAQPQHFGDGTRLSIL.

The chain employs TRBV10-1 and TRBJ2-3; 11 bases match TRBD2. CDR3 length equals 16 residues. Losses at the gene ends were 6 bases for V and 2 bases for J; bases not matched to a gene: 7. Germline loops: CDR1 WNHNN, CDR2 SYGVQD (reference sequence). The CDR3 reads CASSTGTSGITDTQYF. The CDR3 DNA reads TGCGCCAGCAGCACCGGGACTAGCGGTATCACAGATACGCAGTATTTT.

The rearrangement uses TRBV21-1 and TRBJ2-7; the table assigns TRBD1, which was not confirmed against the DNA. TRBV21-1 represents a pseudogene. The CDR3 has 14 amino acids. This CDR3 reads CASSLTGPSYEQYF. CDR3 bases: TGTGCCAGCAGCCTCACAGGGCCCTCCTACGAGCAGTACTTC.